Below, one T cell receptor (beta chain) is given with its context. This specimen comes from a study of cytomegalovirus exposure and HLA in healthy donors. The germline V and J ends were trimmed by 8 bases and 8 bases, with 21 bases remaining between them. CDR3 size: 14 residues. Germline V gene lookup returns CDR1 KGHSH and CDR2 LQKENI. Primers: 60 Vbeta forward and 13 Jbeta reverse. Some clones are missing from TCRdb's copy, which holds only in-frame ones; the method was immunoSEQ multiplex PCR. The sample shows 90,000 to 100,000 clones, 60% to 80% of them seen only once. The origin of this receptor is a female donor in good health and CMV-seronegative. Input material: PBMCs. The chain couples TRBV18 to TRBJ1-2; D is ambiguous. Here the CDR3 DNA reads TGTGCCAGCCACCCGGGAACCAGTTGGACGGGCTACACCTTC. Translating it yields CASHPGTSWTGYTF. The full variable domain, completed using reference TRBV18 and TRBJ1-2, is NAGVMQNPRHLVRRRGQEARLRCSPMKGHSHVYWYRQLPEEGLKFMVYLQKENIIDESGMPKERFSAEFPKEGPSILRIQQVVRGDSAAYFCASHPGTSWTGYTFGSGTRLTVV.